These 23 T cell receptor beta chains came from one sample sequenced in a study of beta chain features in type 1 diabetes. Of the isolated RNA, all was reverse transcribed, and so the sequenced material was expressed TCRB transcripts. Some clones are missing from TCRdb's copy, which holds only in-frame ones; the method was immunoSEQ multiplex PCR. Among 30,000 to 40,000 clones listed, 50% to 75% were seen once. Sequencing input: Tregs from blood. The receptors come from a woman in her 30s in good health.

The chain joins TRBV18 to TRBJ2-5; no clear D gene. The V gene's germline CDR1 is KGHSH and CDR2 LQKENI. Trimming took off 2 bases at V and 4 bases at J, with 14 bases between the two ends. This CDR3 spans 15 amino acids. As DNA, the CDR3 is TGTGCCAGCTCACCATCCAATCCCGGAGTAGAGACCCAGTACTTC. It specifies CASSPSNPGVETQYF.

The rearrangement uses TRBV7-2 and TRBJ1-3; TRBD1 might be the D (6 bases). Per germline, CDR1 SGHTA and CDR2 FQGNSA. Trimming left V 4 bases short and J 1 base short, with 14 bases between. The CDR3 covers 16 residues. CDR3 amino acids: CASSSSQQGSGNTIYF. The CDR3 bases are TGTGCCAGCAGCTCCTCTCAACAGGGATCTGGAAACACCATATATTTT.

CDR3 sequence reads: CASSRPGWTGSDEQYF. DNA of the CDR3: TGTGCCAGCAGTCGCCCCGGGTGGACAGGGTCCGACGAGCAGTACTTC. The chain links TRBV28 to TRBJ2-7; 8 nucleotides line up with TRBD1. This CDR3 comprises 16 residues. The germline V gene has CDR1 MDHEN and CDR2 SYDVKM. Trimming removed 5 bases from V and 5 bases from J; junction bases left unmatched: 14.

This clone was seen more than once but under ten times. This chain links TRBV4-1 with TRBJ2-1; 8 nucleotides agree with TRBD2. V lost 6 bases to trimming and J lost 8 bases; unmatched junction nucleotides: 15. Looked up from germline, CDR1 is MGHRA and CDR2 is YSYEKL. This CDR3 has 16 amino acids. The CDR3 DNA reads as TGCGCCAGCAGGCTAGAAGGCGGGAGGATGGGCTATGAGCAGTTCTTC. This sequence encodes CASRLEGGRMGYEQFF.

The chain links TRBV7-9 to TRBJ2-4; 8 bases match TRBD2. CDR1 and CDR2 from the germline V gene are SEHNR and FQNEAQ (reference sequence). The trim removed 3 bases at V and 6 bases at J, leaving 4 bases unmatched. This CDR3 is 14 amino acids long. CDR3 loop: CASSLAGGGNIQYF. DNA for the CDR3: TGTGCCAGCAGCTTGGCCGGGGGGGGAAACATTCAGTACTTC.

This chain links TRBV5-1 with TRBJ1-1; D not certain. Germline CDR1 and CDR2: SGHRS and YFSETQ. CDR3 length: 14 residues. V was cut by 1 base and J by 0 bases, with 7 bases left in between. CDR3 sequence (DNA): TGCGCCAGCAGCTTGTCAGATATGAACACTGAAGCTTTCTTT. Its protein is CASSLSDMNTEAFF.

This clone has only a few counts. The rearrangement links TRBV4-2 to TRBJ1-2; TRBD1 agrees at 7 bases. CDR3 length equals 15 residues. J gave up 4 bases and V 2 bases, and 7 bases lay outside the gene matches. Germline V gives CDR1 LGHNA, CDR2 YNFKEQ. CDR3 DNA sequence: TGTGCCAGCAGCCAACCAGACAGGGAGGCCTATGGCTACACCTTC. Translated: CASSQPDREAYGYTF.

This clone was seen a few times. The V call is TRBV28, the J call TRBJ2-2; D is possibly TRBD2 (6 bases). V lost 3 bases and J 7 bases, leaving 15 bases between the germline ends. The CDR3 covers 15 residues. The V gene's germline CDR1 is MDHEN and CDR2 SYDVKM. DNA of the CDR3: TGTGCCAGCAGTTTGGCCGGGACTCGCGGCGGGGAGCTGTTTTTT. Translating it yields CASSLAGTRGGELFF.

The chain has TRBV7-9 and TRBJ1-1, with D uncertain. Germline values: CDR1 SEHNR, CDR2 FQNEAQ (reference sequence). With 1 base removed from V and 2 bases from J, the gap between germline ends came to 8 bases. The CDR3 loop spans 14 amino acids. The CDR3 loop reads CASSLGPENTEAFF. CDR3 DNA: TGTGCCAGCAGCTTAGGGCCAGAAAACACTGAAGCTTTCTTT.

This chain links TRBV29-1 with TRBJ2-1; 13 bases are a match to TRBD2. V was clipped by 5 bases and J by 1 base; unmatched bases: 11. The CDR3 consists of 18 residues. CDR1 and CDR2 from the germline V gene are SQVTM and ANQGSEA. CDR3 sequence: CSVPGTSGVASSYNEQFF. DNA for the CDR3: TGCAGCGTTCCCGGGACTAGCGGGGTGGCCTCTTCCTACAATGAGCAGTTCTTC.

This clone was observed a few times. The gene calls are TRBV28 and TRBJ2-2; possibly TRBD1 for D (7 bases). The CDR3 has 13 amino acids. Germline V gives CDR1 MDHEN, CDR2 SYDVKM. V was pared by 4 bases and J by 6 bases, with 9 bases between. The chain's CDR3 is CASSWRGPGELFF. The CDR3, as DNA: TGTGCCAGCAGTTGGAGGGGGCCCGGGGAGCTGTTTTTT. The variable domain in full, completed from reference TRBV28 and TRBJ2-2, reads DVKVTQSSRYLVKRTGEKVFLECVQDMDHENMFWYRQDPGLGLRLIYFSYDVKMKEKGDIPEGYSVSREKKERFSLILESASTNQTSMYLCASSWRGPGELFFGEGSRLTVL.

V gene TRBV6-5 combines with J gene TRBJ2-7; 11 bases are shared with TRBD1. The J segment lost 4 bases and the V segment lost 2 bases, leaving 7 bases of the junction unmatched. This CDR3 has 16 residues. The germline gives CDR1 MNHEY, CDR2 SVGAGI. The CDR3 here is CASSYPGQGAKYEQYF. DNA for the CDR3: TGTGCCAGCAGTTACCCAGGACAGGGGGCGAAGTACGAGCAGTACTTC.

The chain is built from TRBV19 and TRBJ1-2; D gene unclear. Germline V gene sequence: CDR1 LNHDA, CDR2 SQIVND (reference sequence). The CDR3 is 14 amino acids. The V end was cut by 4 bases, the J end by 4 bases, with 13 bases between. The CDR3 loop reads CASSTTTGSYGYTF. DNA for the CDR3: TGTGCCAGTAGTACTACGACGGGAAGCTATGGCTACACCTTC.

V is TRBV10-3 and J is TRBJ2-5; 10 nucleotides agree with TRBD1. The end of the DNA is better explained by TRBJ2-7, so the J call may be wrong. This CDR3 has 15 amino acids. Germline values: CDR1 ENHRY, CDR2 SYGVKD. CDR3 sequence (DNA): TGTGCCATCAGTGAGCCGGGACAGGGGTTCGGCGAGCAGTACTTC. Translating gives CAISEPGQGFGEQYF.

The gene calls are TRBV27 and TRBJ2-5; 11 bases fit TRBD1. Germline V gene data show CDR1 as MNHEY and CDR2 as SMNVEV (reference sequence). V shed 3 bases and J 6 bases; nucleotides not matched to a gene: 6. CDR3 length: 15 residues. The CDR3 bases are TGTGCCAGCAGTTTCGCCGGGACAGGGGGACAGACCCAGTACTTC. Translation: CASSFAGTGGQTQYF.

The J gene is TRBJ2-2, the V gene TRBV4-3; the match to TRBD1 covers 8 bases. Trimming removed 4 bases from V and 6 bases from J; junction bases left unmatched: 13. The CDR3 has 17 amino acids. Germline CDR1 is LGHNA and CDR2 is YSLEER. In DNA, the CDR3 is TGCGCCAGCAGCCGGGACTCTGGACAGGGAAGGTCCGGGGAGCTGTTTTTT. It codes for CASSRDSGQGRSGELFF.

The genes are TRBV27 and TRBJ2-4, with 7 bases fitting TRBD2. This CDR3 has 18 amino acids. V was clipped by 5 bases and J by 2 bases; unmatched bases: 15. The germline V gene encodes CDR1 MNHEY and CDR2 SMNVEV (reference sequence). The CDR3 reads CASSGASGLLGSKNIQYF. The CDR3 nucleotides are TGTGCCAGCAGTGGGGCTAGCGGACTCCTTGGTTCCAAAAACATTCAGTACTTC.

This chain joins TRBV2 and TRBJ2-2, with D perhaps TRBD1 (6 bases). V lost 2 bases to trimming and J lost 1 base, with 11 bases between them. This CDR3 comprises 16 residues. Looked up from germline, CDR1 is SNHLY and CDR2 is FYNNEI. The CDR3 DNA follows: TGTGCCAGCAGTGAATGGGCAGGGGAGAACACCGGGGAGCTGTTTTTT. Residues: CASSEWAGENTGELFF.

The V and J genes are TRBV5-1 and TRBJ1-4, with D possibly TRBD1 on 6 matching bases. V was cut by 4 bases and J by 4 bases, with 11 bases left in between. There are 14 residues in the CDR3. Germline V gene data show CDR1 as SGHRS and CDR2 as YFSETQ. The CDR3 region is CASSTGQLNEKLFF. In DNA form, the CDR3 reads TGCGCCAGCAGCACCGGACAGCTTAATGAAAAACTGTTTTTT.

The gene calls are TRBV19 and TRBJ1-5; D call uncertain. V dropped 2 bases and J dropped 7 bases, with 9 bases sitting between them. Germline V gives CDR1 LNHDA, CDR2 SQIVND (reference sequence). This CDR3 spans 13 amino acids. CDR3 loop: CASSIQVRQPQHF. CDR3 sequence (DNA): TGTGCCAGTAGTATACAGGTTCGACAGCCCCAGCATTTT.

This clone has just a few counts. The J gene is TRBJ2-1, the V gene TRBV7-2; 10 nucleotides match TRBD1. In germline, CDR1 is SGHTA, CDR2 FQGNSA. J lost 8 bases, V lost 5 bases, and 12 bases had no gene match. The CDR3 extends over 16 amino acids. CDR3 in amino acids: CASSASGTGESHEQFF. CDR3 DNA: TGTGCCAGCAGCGCATCCGGGACAGGGGAATCTCATGAGCAGTTCTTC.

This chain connects TRBV6-4 to TRBJ2-5; D unclear. V lost 0 bases, J lost 4 bases, and 18 bases lay in between. Germline loops: CDR1 MRHNA, CDR2 SNTAGT. This CDR3 spans 17 amino acids. CDR3 nucleotide sequence: TGTGCCAGCAGTGACTCGAGTCTGGAGTCCCAAGGAGAGACCCAGTACTTC. Translation: CASSDSSLESQGETQYF.

The genes are TRBV5-1 and TRBJ2-1, with 7 positions matching TRBD1. V dropped 2 bases and J dropped 3; count of bases not matched to a gene: 5. In germline, CDR1 is SGHRS, CDR2 YFSETQ. This CDR3 has 15 amino acids. DNA for the CDR3: TGCGCCAGCAGCTTTTCAGCAGGGGGCTACAATGAGCAGTTCTTC. It yields the protein CASSFSAGGYNEQFF. Together with reference TRBV5-1 and TRBJ2-1, the CDR3 gives the full variable domain: KAGVTQTPRYLIKTRGQQVTLSCSPISGHRSVSWYQQTPGQGLQFLFEYFSETQRNKGNFPGRFSGRQFSNSRSEMNVSTLELGDSALYLCASSFSAGGYNEQFFGPGTRLTVL.